This T cell receptor (beta chain) was captured by sequencing in a study of blood T cell repertoires in COVID-19 (dated by TCRdb to 2018 to 2021). For the study in its entirety: Collaborator samples came from the United States, Italy and Spain and covered acute and convalescent phases of COVID-19. A freely available public database, intended as a resource for researchers studying the immune response to SARS-CoV-2, is where the repertoires were released. Nearly every sample came with metadata listing a de-identified subject ID, COVID-19 status, age in years and sex. Deeply sampled blood TCRbeta repertoires from subjects exposed to, actively infected with, or recovered from COVID-19 were included in the dataset. Where available, HLA class I and class II types were obtained from metadata supplied by the sample provider rather than from assay-based typing. The prospective study material was composed of cDNA or gDNA derived from T cells, B-cell-depleted T cells, or PBMCs. Samples were obtained from the ongoing ImmuneRACE study (first 160 participants) and from some 1,200 subjects provided by 6 global collaborators.

Each collaborating institution followed its own protocols to collect whole blood in K2EDTA tubes. Collaborator samples were shipped for TCRbeta analysis as frozen whole blood, isolated PBMCs, or DNA extracted from either sample type. In the case of this clone: Its antigen remains unidentified. No much larger clonotype is one base removed from it; base qualities were not supplied.

What the study reported, not specific to this receptor: How much clinical and demographic metadata was included differed by source and by participant, and the metadata was provided uncurated.

V is reduced by 7 bases and J by 1 base, leaving a spacing of 13 bases between them. CDR1 and CDR2 (MDHEN, SYDVKM) derive from the germline V gene. The CDR3, from cysteine to phenylalanine, totals 14 residues. CDR3 DNA is the only sequence kept; it has 42 bases, read in frame from the first base. TCRbeta CDR3 regions were amplified from genomic DNA using the immunoSEQ Assay, a bias-controlled multiplex PCR. From the authors' description of their analysis: Within the assay, amplification of reference gene primers was used to estimate how many nucleated cells each sample contained. To quantify the absolute abundance of each unique TCRbeta CDR3 rearrangement, sequence reads were collapsed and filtered. Productive Simpson clonality was computed per sample as the square root of Simpson's diversity index over productive rearrangements. TCRdb carries this immuneACCESS record with in-frame sequences only. Its versions omit some clonotypes, under half of them owing to an unresolved V gene in the studies checked, with the rest unexplained. That table furnishes V, J and clone size, whereas the DNA furnished D and trimming. The sample table contains hundreds of thousands of clones; only one count was recorded for 85% to 90% of them. Clones ranked in the top ten supply approximately 0.25% of the sample.

The clonotype comes from a woman younger than 30 with acute or convalescent COVID-19. The sample taken for sequencing was peripheral blood. The V and J segments used are TRBV28 and TRBJ1-1; the D gene is perhaps TRBD1, from 5 matching bases. Here the CDR3 is given as CASTRAGRNTEAFF. Here is the DNA: TGTGCCAGCACCAGAGCAGGGCGGAACACTGAAGCTTTCTTT.